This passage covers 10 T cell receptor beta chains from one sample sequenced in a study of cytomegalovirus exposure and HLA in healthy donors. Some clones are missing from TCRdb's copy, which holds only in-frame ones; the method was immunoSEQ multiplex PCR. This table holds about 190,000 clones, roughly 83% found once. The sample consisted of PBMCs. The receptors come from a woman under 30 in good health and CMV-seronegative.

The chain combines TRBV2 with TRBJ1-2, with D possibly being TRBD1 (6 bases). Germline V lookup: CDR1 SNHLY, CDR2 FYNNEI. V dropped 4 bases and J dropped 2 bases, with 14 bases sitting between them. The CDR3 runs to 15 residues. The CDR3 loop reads CASSAPADRNYGYTF. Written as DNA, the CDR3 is TGTGCCAGCAGTGCCCCGGCGGACAGAAACTATGGCTACACCTTC.

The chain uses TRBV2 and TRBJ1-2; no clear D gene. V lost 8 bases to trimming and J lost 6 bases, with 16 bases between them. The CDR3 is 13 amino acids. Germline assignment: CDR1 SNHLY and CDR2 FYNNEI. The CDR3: CASAWRAEDGYTF. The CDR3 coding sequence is TGTGCCAGCGCCTGGAGGGCGGAGGATGGCTACACCTTC.

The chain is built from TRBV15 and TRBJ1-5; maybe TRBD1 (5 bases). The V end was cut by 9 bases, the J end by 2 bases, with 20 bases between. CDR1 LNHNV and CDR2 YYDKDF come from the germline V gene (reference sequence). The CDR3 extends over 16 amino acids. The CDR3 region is CATGRAGLVGNQPQHF. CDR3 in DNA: TGTGCCACTGGGCGGGCGGGACTTGTTGGCAATCAGCCCCAGCATTTT.

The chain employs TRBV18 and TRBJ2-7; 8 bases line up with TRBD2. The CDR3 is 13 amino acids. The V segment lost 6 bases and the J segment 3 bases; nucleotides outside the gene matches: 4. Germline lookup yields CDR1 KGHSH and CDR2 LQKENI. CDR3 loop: CASSPGLVYEQYF. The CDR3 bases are TGTGCCAGCTCGCCGGGACTAGTCTACGAGCAGTACTTC.

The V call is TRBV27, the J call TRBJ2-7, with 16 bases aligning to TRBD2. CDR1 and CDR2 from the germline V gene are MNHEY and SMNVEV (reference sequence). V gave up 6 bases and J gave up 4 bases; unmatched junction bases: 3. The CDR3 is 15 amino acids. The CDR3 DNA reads TGTGCCAGCAGGGGGACTAGCGGGAGGGCATACGAGCAGTACTTC. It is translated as CASRGTSGRAYEQYF.

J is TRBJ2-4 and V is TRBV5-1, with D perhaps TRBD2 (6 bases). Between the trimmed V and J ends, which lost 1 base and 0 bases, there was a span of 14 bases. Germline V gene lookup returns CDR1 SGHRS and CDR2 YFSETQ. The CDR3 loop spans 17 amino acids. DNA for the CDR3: TGCGCCAGCAGCTTGTTTGGCGGGGTGTCAGCCAAAAACATTCAGTACTTC. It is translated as CASSLFGGVSAKNIQYF.

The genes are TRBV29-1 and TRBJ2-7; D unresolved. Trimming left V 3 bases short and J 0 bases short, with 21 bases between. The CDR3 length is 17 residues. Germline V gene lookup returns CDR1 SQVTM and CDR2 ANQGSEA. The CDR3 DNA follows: TGCAGCGTTGATATTGGCGGCAGAGCATTGAGCTCCTACGAGCAGTACTTC. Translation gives CSVDIGGRALSSYEQYF.

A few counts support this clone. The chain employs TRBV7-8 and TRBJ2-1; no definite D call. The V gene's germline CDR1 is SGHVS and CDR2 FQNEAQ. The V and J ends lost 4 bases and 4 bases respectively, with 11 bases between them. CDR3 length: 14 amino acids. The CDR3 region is CASSSAPRYNEQFF. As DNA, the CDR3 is TGTGCCAGCAGCTCTGCCCCGCGGTACAATGAGCAGTTCTTC.

CDR3 DNA: TGTGCCAGCAGCCCCCAGGGTGGGACTGGGGCCAACGTCCTGACTTTC. Translation: CASSPQGGTGANVLTF. V usage is TRBV9 and J usage is TRBJ2-6; a weak D match, TRBD1 (5 bases). The germline V and J ends were trimmed by 4 bases and 2 bases, with 13 bases remaining between them. CDR3 length equals 16 residues. Germline V gene data show CDR1 as SGDLS and CDR2 as YYNGEE.

This CDR3 reads CASRTGKNEKLFF. The CDR3 nucleotides read TGTGCCAGCAGGACAGGGAAAAATGAAAAACTGTTTTTT. The J gene is TRBJ1-4, the V gene TRBV2, with 7 bases lining up with TRBD1. Germline CDR1 reads SNHLY; CDR2 reads FYNNEI. This CDR3 comprises 13 residues. Trimming at V came to 6 bases and at J to 5 bases, leaving 3 bases not matched to a gene. Based on the CDR3 plus reference TRBV2 and TRBJ1-4, the full variable domain is EPEVTQTPSHQVTQMGQEVILRCVPISNHLYFYWYRQILGQKVEFLVSFYNNEISEKSEIFDDQFSVERPDGSNFTLKIRSTKLEDSAMYFCASRTGKNEKLFFGSGTQLSVL.